This is a list of T cell receptor beta chains from one sample in a study of a mutant IDH1 vaccine in newly diagnosed glioma. Profiling relied on immunoSEQ multiplex PCR, and the TCRdb table lists in-frame clones only, not all of them. The sample has tens of thousands of clones, about 76% seen once. Their recognized antigens are unknown. The source material was PBMCs, sampled from a glioma patient whose treatment included an IDH1 peptide vaccine. The receptors shown here come from a man aged 50-59 years with glioma. The CDR3 runs from the conserved cysteine through the conserved F or W. D genes are given only for firm matches. Where a row states a size, it is once, few, many or the class of an expanded clone; other rows omit it.

>TRBV2|-|TRBJ2-3|TRBD1
TGTGCCAGCAGTGAACGACAGGGCGATACGCAGTATTTT
CASSERQGDTQYF
>TRBV30|-|TRBJ2-6|TRBD1
TGTGCCTGGTCTACAGGGGTGGGGTCTGGGGCCAACGTCCTGACTTTC
CAWSTGVGSGANVLTF
>TRBV10-2|-|TRBJ1-5|-
TGCGCCAGCAGTGCAACAGGAGGCGTTCAGCCCCAGCATTTT
CASSATGGVQPQHF
>TRBV9|-|TRBJ2-2|-
TGTGCCAGCAGCGTAAGGGGTAGGGGTAACACCGGGGAGCTGTTTTTT
CASSVRGRGNTGELFF
>TRBV30|-|TRBJ1-4|-
TGTGCCTGGATGGGAAGTGTAAAACTGTTTTTT
CAWMGSVKLFF
>TRBV6-5|-|TRBJ2-5|-
TGTGCCAGCAGTTCCTCCTGGACCCAAAGTCGGGAGACCCAGTACTTC
CASSSSWTQSRETQYF
>TRBV2|few|TRBJ2-5|-
TGTGCCAGCAGTGGTAAATGGCAGGGGACCCAGTACTTC
CASSGKWQGTQYF
>TRBV5-1|-|TRBJ1-1|-
TGCGCCAGCAGCTTGATAGTAGGGGGGAACACTGAAGCTTTCTTT
CASSLIVGGNTEAFF
>TRBV5-1|-|TRBJ1-1|-
TGCGCCAGCAGCTTGGAAGCTCTTAACACTGAAGCTTTCTTT
CASSLEALNTEAFF
>TRBV30|-|TRBJ2-3|-
TGTGCCTGGAGTACCGACAGCACAGATACGCAGTATTTT
CAWSTDSTDTQYF
>TRBV19|-|TRBJ1-4|TRBD1
TGTGCCAGTAGTACACAGGGGGATGATGAAAAACTGTTTTTT
CASSTQGDDEKLFF
>TRBV12-5|-|TRBJ2-1|TRBD1
TGTGCTAGTGGCCTAGGGACAGGGGGCTCCAATGAGCAGTTCTTC
CASGLGTGGSNEQFF
>TRBV5-5|once|TRBJ2-7|-
TGTGCCAGCAGCTTGGTCATCGGCGGTAGCTCCTACGAGCAGTACTTC
CASSLVIGGSSYEQYF
>TRBV6-1|-|TRBJ1-2|-
TGTGCCAGCAGTGATTTTAGGGGTCGGGGCTACACCTTC
CASSDFRGRGYTF
>TRBV5-1|-|TRBJ2-3|TRBD2
TGCGCCACCAGGACTAGCGGGGCTTATGCAGATACGCAGTATTTT
CATRTSGAYADTQYF
>TRBV28|-|TRBJ2-7|-
TGTGCCAGCAATCGGAGGGGGCGAACCTACGAGCAGTACTTC
CASNRRGRTYEQYF
>TRBV7-2|-|TRBJ1-2|-
TGTGCCAGCAGCTTAGATGGAGGGGGTGGCTACACCTTC
CASSLDGGGGYTF
>TRBV11-3|-|TRBJ1-1|TRBD1
TGTGCCAGCAGCCCAAGACAGGGTGAAGCTTTCTTT
CASSPRQGEAFF
>TRBV28|-|TRBJ1-2|-
TGTGCCAGCAGTCGCGATGTCTATGGCTACACCTTC
CASSRDVYGYTF
>TRBV29-1|-|TRBJ1-4|TRBD1
TGCAGCGTTGAAGAGGGACAGGGGACCTCAACTAATGAAAAACTGTTTTTT
CSVEEGQGTSTNEKLFF
>TRBV19|-|TRBJ1-1|-
TGTGCCAGTGGCAGGGTAAACACTGAAGCTTTCTTT
CASGRVNTEAFF
>TRBV10-3|-|TRBJ1-3|TRBD1
TGTGCCATCATCTCTCAGGGGGCCGGAGGAAACACCATATATTTT
CAIISQGAGGNTIYF
>TRBV6-1|few|TRBJ2-7|-
TGTGCCAGCAGCGTTGACAGAAGACAGTACTTC
CASSVDRRQYF
>TRBV7-8|-|TRBJ2-7|-
TGTGCCAGCAGCTCAACCCCTAGGATAATCACCCACGAGCAGTACTTC
CASSSTPRIITHEQYF
>TRBV5-1|once|TRBJ2-7|-
TGCGCCAGCAGCTTGGACGGCGGCTCCTACGAGCAGTACTTC
CASSLDGGSYEQYF
>TRBV19|-|TRBJ1-6|TRBD1
TGTGCCAGTAATGCAGGGGGGAATTCACCCCTCCACTTT
CASNAGGNSPLHF
>TRBV20-1|-|TRBJ1-2|-
TGCAGTGCTAGCCCCGAGGGCTACACCTTC
CSASPEGYTF
>TRBV30|-|TRBJ2-7|TRBD1
TGTGCCTGGAGTGTACAGGGGACAGGGGGCGGGAGAGAGCAGTACTTC
CAWSVQGTGGGREQYF
>TRBV5-1|-|TRBJ1-5|TRBD1
TGCGCCAGCAGTAGGGACAGTAGCAATCAGCCCCAGCATTTT
CASSRDSSNQPQHF
>TRBV18|-|TRBJ2-1|TRBD1
TGTGCCAGCTCACCACGGGACAGGGATTACAATGAGCAGTTCTTC
CASSPRDRDYNEQFF
>TRBV5-4|-|TRBJ2-7|TRBD1
TGTGCCAGCAGCTTCGGACAGGGGTTGTACGAGCAGTACTTC
CASSFGQGLYEQYF
>TRBV6-5|-|TRBJ1-1|TRBD1
TGTGCCAGCAGTAGGACAGGGGAGACAGCTTTCTTT
CASSRTGETAFF
>TRBV7-2|-|TRBJ1-5|-
TGTGCCAGCAGTTGGGACGGCAATCAGCCCCAGCATTTT
CASSWDGNQPQHF
>TRBV5-6|-|TRBJ2-3|TRBD2
TGTGCCAGCAGCTTGACAGCGGGGACCCGCACAGATACGCAGTATTTT
CASSLTAGTRTDTQYF
>TRBV5-5|once|TRBJ1-2|-
TGTGCCAGCAGCTTGGACGGGAACTATGGCTACACCTTC
CASSLDGNYGYTF
>TRBV27|-|TRBJ2-1|-
TGTGCCAGCAGTTTCCGCCCTCGACACCCCTACAATGAGCAGTTCTTC
CASSFRPRHPYNEQFF
>TRBV4-3|-|TRBJ1-1|-
TGCGCCAGCAGCCGGGGACCCAACACTGAAGCTTTCTTT
CASSRGPNTEAFF
>TRBV30|-|TRBJ1-5|-
TGTGCCTGGACCCAGGACAGCAATCAGCCCCAGCATTTT
CAWTQDSNQPQHF
>TRBV7-9|few|TRBJ1-2|TRBD1
TGTGCCAGCAGCATTACAGGGGGAGGCTATGGCTACACCTTC
CASSITGGGYGYTF
>TRBV6-6|-|TRBJ1-5|TRBD1
TGTGCCAGCAGTTACTCGACAGGGGGAGAGGGGCAGCCCCAGCATTTT
CASSYSTGGEGQPQHF
>TRBV4-3|-|TRBJ2-1|-
TGCGCCAGCAGCCAAGGGACCGTACTCCCAGGGGAGCAGTTCTTC
CASSQGTVLPGEQFF
>TRBV10-3|once|TRBJ1-1|TRBD1
TGTGCCATCAGTGGACAGGGGATAGAGAACACTGAAGCTTTCTTT
CAISGQGIENTEAFF
>TRBV7-2|-|TRBJ2-5|-
TGTGCCAGCTCCGGGGTCCGCCAAGAGACCCAGTACTTC
CASSGVRQETQYF
>TRBV6-6|-|TRBJ1-5|TRBD1
TGTGCCACATCCGGGACAGGCAATCAGCCCCAGCATTTT
CATSGTGNQPQHF
>TRBV19|once|TRBJ1-5|-
TGTGCCAGTAGTCCTCCTCAGCCCAATCAGCCCCAGCATTTT
CASSPPQPNQPQHF
>TRBV7-9|-|TRBJ2-3|-
TGTGCCAGCAGCTTAGGAGGGAACACAGATACGCAGTATTTT
CASSLGGNTDTQYF
>TRBV6-5|-|TRBJ1-1|-
TGTGCCAGTAAAAGGGGTCGGAACACTGAAGCTTTCTTT
CASKRGRNTEAFF
>TRBV5-1|medium-sized|TRBJ1-1|TRBD1
TGCGCCAGCAGCCTGACAGGGAGTAACACTGAAGCTTTCTTT
CASSLTGSNTEAFF
>TRBV4-1|-|TRBJ2-7|-
TGCGCCAGCAGCCAAGATCCCGGGATGGACCCCTACGAGCAGTACTTC
CASSQDPGMDPYEQYF
>TRBV30|many|TRBJ1-4|-
TGTGCCTGGAAAGAACAGGGAGGTAATGAAAAACTGTTTTTT
CAWKEQGGNEKLFF